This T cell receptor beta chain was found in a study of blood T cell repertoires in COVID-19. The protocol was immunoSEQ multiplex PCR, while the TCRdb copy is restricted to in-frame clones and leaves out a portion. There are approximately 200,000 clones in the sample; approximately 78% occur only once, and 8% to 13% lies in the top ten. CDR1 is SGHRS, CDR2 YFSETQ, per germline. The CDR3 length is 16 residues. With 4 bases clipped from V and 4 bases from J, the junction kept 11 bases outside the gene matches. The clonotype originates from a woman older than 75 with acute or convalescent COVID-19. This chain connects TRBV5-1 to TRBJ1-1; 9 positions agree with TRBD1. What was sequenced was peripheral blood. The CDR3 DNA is TGCGCCAGCAGCGCGACAGGGGGGGAGATGAGCACTGAAGCTTTCTTT. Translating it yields CASSATGGEMSTEAFF.